The next 29 T cell receptor beta chains were all read from a single sample in a study of human T cells and chemical hapten exposure. TCRdb reprocessed the RACE reads via MiXCR and lists one record per CDR3 protein. The table records some 79,000 distinct CDR3 sequences, under 9% of them present only once. Time point given: patch test 1, 2 weeks after DPC sensitization. Treatment defined: therapeutic diphenylcyclopropenone sensitization with weekly scalp DPC. The sample was whole blood, taken in connection with sensitization to the hapten diphenylcyclopropenone (DPC). These receptors originate from a young woman with alopecia areata. Some clones in this sample may be carry-over from other donors' samples.

This clonotype has ten or more counts. The chain uses TRBV9 and TRBJ2-3, with D uncertain. CDR3 size: 16 residues. V lost 2 bases to trimming and J lost 2 bases, with 15 bases between them. Germline V lookup: CDR1 SGDLS, CDR2 YYNGEE. The CDR3 loop reads CASSVSFGPYTDTQYF. The CDR3 DNA follows: TGTGCCAGCAGCGTGAGTTTTGGACCCTACACAGATACGCAGTATTTT.

This clonotype was seen ten or more times. This chain joins TRBV7-2 and TRBJ1-2; D unclear. Trimming shortened V by 1 base and J by 8 bases, and 14 bases separated the two germline ends. CDR3 length: 14 amino acids. Germline CDR1 reads SGHTA; CDR2 reads FQGNSA. The CDR3 spells CASSLVSREWGYTF. CDR3 nucleotides: TGTGCCAGCAGCTTAGTTTCGAGAGAATGGGGCTACACCTTC.

This clonotype was counted only a few times. J is TRBJ2-1 and V is TRBV4-1; 12 bases line up with TRBD1. Germline values: CDR1 MGHRA, CDR2 YSYEKL. Unmatched junction bases numbered 6, after V lost 4 bases and J lost 8 bases. The CDR3 has 15 amino acids. The CDR3 region is CASSPGQGATYEQFF. CDR3 DNA sequence: TGCGCCAGCAGCCCGGGACAGGGGGCGACGTATGAGCAGTTCTTC.

This clonotype was detected a few times. This chain links TRBV20-1 with TRBJ1-1; D uncertain. This CDR3 contains 11 residues. V was clipped by 0 bases and J by 5 bases, with 4 bases between them. In germline, CDR1 is DFQATT, CDR2 SNEGSKA (reference sequence). Here the CDR3 DNA reads TGCAGTGCTAGAGATGAGACTGAAGCTTTCTTT. This translates into CSARDETEAFF.

This clonotype was observed many times. The chain is built from TRBV6-5 and TRBJ1-5, with D possibly TRBD1 on 5 matching bases. V shed 5 bases and J shed 6 bases, with 11 bases lying between them. The CDR3 runs to 13 residues. CDR1 is MNHEY and CDR2 is SVGAGI in the germline V gene. Here the CDR3 reads CASSRGMLQPQHF. CDR3 sequence (DNA): TGTGCCAGCAGTAGGGGAATGCTTCAGCCCCAGCATTTT.

The V call is TRBV7-9, the J call TRBJ1-4; D is undetermined. V lost 1 base, J lost 0 bases, and 12 bases lay in between. CDR1 is SEHNR and CDR2 is FQNEAQ in the germline V gene (reference sequence). The CDR3 has 17 residues. Here the CDR3 reads CASSLGAKVPTNEKLFF. The CDR3 DNA reads as TGTGCCAGCAGCTTAGGGGCGAAGGTTCCAACTAATGAAAAACTGTTTTTT. Full variable domain (rest looked up from reference TRBV7-9 and TRBJ1-4): DTGVSQNPRHKITKRGQNVTFRCDPISEHNRLYWYRQTLGQGPEFLTYFQNEAQLEKSRLLSDRFSAERPKGSFSTLEIQRTEQGDSAMYLCASSLGAKVPTNEKLFFGSGTQLSVL.

The CDR3 region is CASSYGLAGGPEETQYF. The CDR3 DNA is TGTGCCAGCAGTTACGGACTAGCGGGGGGGCCAGAAGAGACCCAGTACTTC. The rearrangement joins TRBV11-1 to TRBJ2-5, with 15 positions matching TRBD2. With 6 bases clipped from V and 3 bases from J, the junction kept 8 bases outside the gene matches. Per the germline V gene, CDR1 is SGHAT and CDR2 is FQDESV (reference sequence). CDR3 length equals 17 residues.

The rearrangement uses TRBV7-3 and TRBJ2-4, with 8 bases lining up with TRBD2. This CDR3 comprises 13 residues. Losses at the gene ends were 2 bases for V and 8 bases for J; bases not matched to a gene: 2. Per the germline V gene, CDR1 is SGHTA and CDR2 is FQGTGA. The CDR3 is CASSLRGGDIQYF. The CDR3 DNA reads as TGTGCCAGCAGCTTACGGGGGGGAGACATTCAGTACTTC.

This clonotype has only a few counts. The J gene is TRBJ2-5, the V gene TRBV20-1; 8 bases align to TRBD2. Germline loops: CDR1 DFQATT, CDR2 SNEGSKA (reference sequence). J gave up 3 bases and V 3 bases, and 6 bases lay outside the gene matches. The CDR3 has 14 residues. The CDR3 bases are TGCAGTGCTAGTCAGCGGGGGAGGGAAGAGACCCAGTACTTC. Residues: CSASQRGREETQYF.

This clonotype was seen many times. This chain's CDR3 is CSVPGRGASRYEQYF. The CDR3 DNA is TGCAGTGTCCCGGGGCGGGGGGCTTCTCGCTACGAGCAGTACTTC. The chain uses TRBV20-1 and TRBJ2-7; TRBD2 aligns across 8 bases. The germline V gene has CDR1 DFQATT and CDR2 SNEGSKA (reference sequence). This CDR3 is built from 15 residues. Trimming cost V 7 bases and J 3 bases; bases outside gene matches: 14.

There are a few counts of this clonotype. V and J are TRBV6-6 and TRBJ1-2, with 8 bases matching TRBD1. The CDR3 spans 12 residues. Per germline, CDR1 MNHNY and CDR2 SVGAGI (reference sequence). The ends lost 8 bases at V and 6 bases at J; junction bases unmatched: 5. The CDR3 region is CASRAGGDGYTF. In DNA form, the CDR3 reads TGTGCCAGCCGGGCAGGGGGCGATGGCTACACCTTC.

This clonotype has a count of ten or more. V and J are TRBV5-1 and TRBJ2-5; D perhaps matches TRBD1 (6 bases). V lost 4 bases and J lost 2, with 12 bases in between. The CDR3 is 14 residues long. Germline V CDR1 and CDR2: SGHRS, YFSETQ. For the CDR3, the DNA is TGCGCCAGCAGCCACGGAACAGGGCAAGAGACCCAGTACTTC. Translating gives CASSHGTGQETQYF.

This clonotype was seen at least ten times. The chain carries TRBV6-1 and TRBJ2-1, with TRBD1 matching 9 bases. Germline V gene data show CDR1 as MNHNS and CDR2 as SASEGT. The junction had 9 bases not matched to a gene; V was cut back by 5 bases and J by 4 bases. The CDR3 runs to 16 residues. For the CDR3, the DNA is TGTGCCAGCAGTCCTCCCCTCGGACAGGGGTACAATGAGCAGTTCTTC. Its protein product is CASSPPLGQGYNEQFF.

This clonotype was seen at least ten times. The chain recombines TRBV2 with TRBJ2-1, with 9 positions matching TRBD1. The ends lost 4 bases at V and 7 bases at J; junction bases unmatched: 5. From germline, CDR1 is SNHLY and CDR2 FYNNEI. CDR3 length: 14 residues. CDR3 protein: CASSAGQGINEQFF. The DNA for the CDR3 is TGTGCCAGCAGTGCGGGACAGGGCATTAATGAGCAGTTCTTC.

The CDR3 sequence is CSVRQSMNTEAFF. The CDR3 DNA reads as TGCAGCGTTCGGCAGTCAATGAACACTGAAGCTTTCTTT. J is TRBJ1-1 and V is TRBV29-1, with D unresolved. The CDR3 totals 13 residues. V lost 5 bases to trimming and J lost 0 bases, with 10 bases between them. Germline V gives CDR1 SQVTM, CDR2 ANQGSEA. The full variable domain, its missing parts supplied by reference TRBV29-1 and TRBJ1-1, is SAVISQKPSRDICQRGTSLTIQCQVDSQVTMMFWYRQQPGQSLTLIATANQGSEATYESGFVIDKFPISRPNLTFSTLTVSNMSPEDSSIYLCSVRQSMNTEAFFGQGTRLTVV.

This clonotype has ten or more counts. The genes are TRBV12-3 or TRBV12-4 and TRBJ1-1; 7 bases fit TRBD1. The CDR3 spans 14 residues. Trimming took 7 bases from V and 1 from J; bases not matched to a gene: 6. The DNA of the CDR3 is TGTGCCAGCACCCCCGGGACAGCGAACACTGAAGCTTTCTTT. This encodes CASTPGTANTEAFF.

This clonotype was seen a handful of times. The chain has TRBV7-2 and TRBJ2-7; D gene uncertain. Germline values: CDR1 SGHTA, CDR2 FQGNSA. With 5 bases removed from V and 0 bases from J, the gap between germline ends came to 11 bases. The CDR3 runs to 14 residues. The CDR3 spells CASSRDRSSYEQYF. Written as DNA, the CDR3 is TGTGCCAGCAGCCGAGACCGGAGCTCCTACGAGCAGTACTTC. The full variable domain, in which reference TRBV7-2 and TRBJ2-7 provide the parts outside the CDR3, is GAGVSQSPSNKVTEKGKDVELRCDPISGHTALYWYRQSLGQGLEFLIYFQGNSAPDKSGLPSDRFSAERTGGSVSTLTIQRTQQEDSAVYLCASSRDRSSYEQYFGPGTRLTVT.

This chain uses TRBV12-3 or TRBV12-4 with TRBJ1-2; D possibly corresponds to TRBD1 (6 bases). The CDR3 consists of 15 residues. Trimming left V 7 bases short and J 4 bases short, with 19 bases between. CDR3 DNA: TGTGCCAGCACCGTTCCCCGCACAGGGATCTATGGCTACACCTTC. This gives the protein CASTVPRTGIYGYTF.

In its sample, this clonotype was seen many times. The chain couples TRBV2 to TRBJ1-5, with D maybe TRBD1 (5 bases). Trimming stripped 7 bases from V and 4 bases from J, with 17 bases between. The CDR3 runs 15 residues. Per germline, CDR1 SNHLY and CDR2 FYNNEI. The DNA of the CDR3 is TGTGCCAGCACCGCCGGGAACAGGATGAATCAGCCCCAGCATTTT. It codes for CASTAGNRMNQPQHF.

This clonotype came up a few times. The chain recombines TRBV7-2 with TRBJ1-4; 8 bases align to TRBD1. Trimming removed 3 bases from V and 7 bases from J; junction bases left unmatched: 10. Germline assignment: CDR1 SGHTA and CDR2 FQGNSA. This CDR3 spans 16 amino acids. The chain's CDR3 is CASSLNGQGFSEKLFF. The CDR3 DNA reads TGTGCCAGCAGCTTGAATGGACAGGGCTTCAGTGAAAAACTGTTTTTT.

The J gene is TRBJ1-6, the V gene TRBV12-3 or TRBV12-4; D gene unclear. The CDR3 contains 14 residues. Trimming pared 4 bases from V and 7 bases from J, leaving 11 bases between. The chain's CDR3 is CASSSALGNSPLHF. In DNA form, the CDR3 reads TGTGCCAGCAGTTCTGCCTTGGGAAATTCACCCCTCCACTTT.

This clonotype was picked up a small number of times. This chain links TRBV20-1 with TRBJ1-2; TRBD1 is a possible D gene (6 bases). This CDR3 contains 11 residues. CDR1 is DFQATT and CDR2 is SNEGSKA in the germline V gene (reference sequence). The V gene lost 3 bases and the J gene lost 8 bases, with 10 bases spanning the gap. The CDR3 DNA follows: TGCAGTGCTAGGATTGGGGGCGGCTACACCTTC. Protein: CSARIGGGYTF.

V usage is TRBV6-1 and J usage is TRBJ2-3; the match to TRBD1 covers 9 bases. Trimming took 7 bases from V and 5 from J; bases not matched to a gene: 19. Germline V gives CDR1 MNHNS, CDR2 SASEGT. The CDR3 length is 18 residues. CDR3 region: CASMRDRVSPNPQDTQYF. CDR3 coding DNA: TGTGCCAGCATGCGGGACAGGGTGTCCCCCAATCCCCAAGATACGCAGTATTTT.

In its sample, this clonotype was seen many times. This sequence joins TRBV12-3 or TRBV12-4 and TRBJ2-3, with TRBD2 matching 13 bases. This CDR3 contains 19 residues. With 6 bases clipped from V and 6 bases from J, the junction kept 18 bases outside the gene matches. CDR3 residues: CASRRDRPRTSGGMDTQYF. DNA for the CDR3: TGTGCCAGCAGGCGGGACCGACCGCGGACTAGCGGGGGAATGGATACGCAGTATTTT.

There are many counts of this clonotype. This rearrangement joins TRBV7-8 to TRBJ2-1; perhaps TRBD2 as D (6 bases). V was shortened by 1 base and J by 3 bases, with 13 bases between the two germline ends. CDR1 is SGHVS, CDR2 FQNEAQ, per germline. The CDR3 length is 16 residues. DNA for the CDR3: TGTGCCAGCAGCTTAGTACTGGCGGGGCACTACAATGAGCAGTTCTTC. The encoded protein is CASSLVLAGHYNEQFF.

The chain carries TRBV2 and TRBJ1-2; tentative D call: TRBD1 (5 bases). The germline CDR1 and CDR2 sequences are SNHLY and FYNNEI. The CDR3 contains 13 residues. V was clipped by 8 bases and J by 6 bases, with 16 bases between them. The CDR3 region is CASRGDSFDGYTF. The CDR3 bases are TGTGCCAGCCGAGGAGACAGTTTCGATGGCTACACCTTC. The whole variable domain, remainder taken from reference TRBV2 and TRBJ1-2, is EPEVTQTPSHQVTQMGQEVILRCVPISNHLYFYWYRQILGQKVEFLVSFYNNEISEKSEIFDDQFSVERPDGSNFTLKIRSTKLEDSAMYFCASRGDSFDGYTFGSGTRLTVV.

Ten or more counts support this clonotype. This rearrangement joins TRBV11-1 to TRBJ2-6; a weak D match, TRBD2 (7 bases). The germline V gene encodes CDR1 SGHAT and CDR2 FQDESV (reference sequence). The CDR3 is 18 amino acids. The V end was cut by 4 bases, the J end by 0 bases, with 16 bases between. In DNA form, the CDR3 reads TGTGCCAGCAGCTCACGCGGGGGCCGATCCTCTGGGGCCAACGTCCTGACTTTC. Translated: CASSSRGGRSSGANVLTF.

This clonotype was picked up many times. The chain has TRBV11-2 and TRBJ2-1; either TRBD1 or TRBD2 may supply D (6 bases each). The CDR3 is 13 amino acids. CDR1 and CDR2 from the germline V gene are SGHAT and FQNNGV. The V end lost 5 bases, the J end lost 12 bases, and 17 bases lay between the germline ends. In nucleotides, the CDR3 is TGTGCCAGCAGCACACCTTCCGGGGGCGGGCAGTTCTTC. The encoded protein is CASSTPSGGGQFF.

This chain uses TRBV7-8 with TRBJ1-1, with D unresolved. CDR1 and CDR2 from the germline V gene are SGHVS and FQNEAQ. The V gene lost 0 bases and the J gene lost 3 bases, with 11 bases spanning the gap. The CDR3 spans 15 residues. CDR3 amino acids: CASSLAGGGHTEAFF. CDR3 sequence (DNA): TGTGCCAGCAGCTTAGCTGGAGGAGGACACACTGAAGCTTTCTTT.